The present TCR beta chain was sequenced within a study of shared clonotypes between healthy human individuals. Overall study findings and caveats: Apart from blood, nothing was sampled; tissue repertoires likely differ. Roughly 5% of naive CD4 clonotypes were shared across four donors.

Germline V CDR1 and CDR2: MGHRA, YSYEKL. The CDR3 has 14 residues. Trimming took 1 base from V and 3 from J, leaving 9 bases between them. Profiled with immunoSEQ multiplex PCR; TCRdb holds only in-frame clones, not every one. The sample records about 980,000 clones, approximately 80% being singletons. As to this clone: What it binds is unknown.

The TCR sequence derives from a man between 18 and 35 years old in good health. V usage is TRBV4-1 and J usage is TRBJ1-1; no definite D call. Sequencing used memory CD4+ T cells sorted from blood. This sample's subset: CD45RA-negative fraction. The CDR3 DNA reads TGCGCCAGCAGCCAAGTGAAGGGAGACACTGAAGCTTTCTTT. Translating gives CASSQVKGDTEAFF.